A single sample gave rise to the 15 T cell receptor beta chains below, sequenced in a study of blood T cell repertoires in COVID-19. Assay: immunoSEQ multiplex PCR; the TCRdb copy retains only in-frame clones and omits some. The repertoire holds under 250,000 clones, with almost 85% as singletons. Sequencing was done on a sample of peripheral blood. The origin of the receptors is a woman aged 40 to 55 with acute or convalescent COVID-19.

The rearrangement links TRBV27 to TRBJ2-7; a possible D gene is TRBD2 (7 bases). The CDR3 sequence is 13 residues long. Germline V gene data show CDR1 as MNHEY and CDR2 as SMNVEV (reference sequence). V was clipped by 5 bases and J by 3 bases, with 11 bases between them. The DNA of the CDR3 is TGTGCCAGCAGTGGGAGGGGGGGCTACGAGCAGTACTTC. Protein: CASSGRGGYEQYF.

The rearrangement joins TRBV24-1 to TRBJ2-2; D is possibly TRBD1 (7 bases). Germline V gene sequence: CDR1 KGHDR, CDR2 SFDVKD. The length of the CDR3 is 15 residues. Trimming took 5 bases from V and 7 from J, leaving 16 bases between them. The CDR3 sequence: CATSAAGTAGGELFF. The CDR3 DNA reads TGTGCCACCAGTGCAGCCGGGACAGCGGGCGGGGAGCTGTTTTTT.

This chain uses TRBV7-2 with TRBJ1-2, with D maybe TRBD1 (5 bases). V lost 4 bases and J lost 3, with 12 bases in between. Germline CDR1 SGHTA, CDR2 FQGNSA. The CDR3 has 14 residues. CDR3 sequence reads: CASSSGLWDYGYTF. The CDR3 DNA reads as TGTGCCAGCAGCTCAGGGCTTTGGGACTATGGCTACACCTTC.

This clone was observed once. The CDR3 is CASRPDTSYNEQFF. CDR3 DNA: TGTGCCAGCAGACCGGACACATCCTACAATGAGCAGTTCTTC. This sequence joins TRBV2 and TRBJ2-1; the D gene is possibly TRBD1 (5 bases). The CDR3 has 14 amino acids. Per germline, CDR1 SNHLY and CDR2 FYNNEI. V was clipped by 6 bases and J by 1 base, with 10 bases between them.

The V call is TRBV27, the J call TRBJ1-1; possibly TRBD1 for D (6 bases). There are 14 residues in the CDR3. The V and J ends lost 4 bases and 3 bases respectively, with 12 bases between them. Germline CDR1 reads MNHEY; CDR2 reads SMNVEV (reference sequence). The CDR3, as DNA: TGTGCCAGCAGTTACGCGGGGGCGGACACTGAAGCTTTCTTT. Amino acids: CASSYAGADTEAFF.

The gene calls are TRBV25-1 and TRBJ1-4; D remains unclear. The germline V and J ends were trimmed by 3 bases and 8 bases, with 22 bases remaining between them. CDR3 length: 17 amino acids. Germline V gene lookup returns CDR1 MGHDK and CDR2 SYGVNS. In DNA, the CDR3 is TGTGCCAGCAGTGAGGGGAGGCAGGCTTCCACTTGGGAAAAACTGTTTTTT. It encodes CASSEGRQASTWEKLFF.

The J gene is TRBJ1-5, the V gene TRBV2, with D possibly being TRBD1 (6 bases). With 4 bases removed from V and 6 bases from J, the gap between germline ends came to 13 bases. Germline lookup yields CDR1 SNHLY and CDR2 FYNNEI. The CDR3 covers 14 residues. CDR3 protein: CASSGDKVVQPQHF. The CDR3 bases are TGTGCCAGCAGTGGGGACAAAGTAGTTCAGCCCCAGCATTTT.

The J gene is TRBJ2-5, the V gene TRBV30; 11 bases line up with TRBD2. The V gene's germline CDR1 is GTSNPN and CDR2 SVGIG (reference sequence). This CDR3 is built from 18 residues. The V and J ends lost 5 bases and 4 bases, in that order; junction bases with no gene match: 18. For the CDR3, the DNA is TGTGCCTGGTCCTGGGTTCTCTTAGCGGGAGGGCCCGGAGAGACCCAGTACTTC. As protein: CAWSWVLLAGGPGETQYF.

The chain employs TRBV15 and TRBJ2-7; 8 bases match TRBD2. Trimming removed 7 bases from V and 5 bases from J; junction bases left unmatched: 7. The CDR3 is 13 amino acids. Germline values: CDR1 LNHNV, CDR2 YYDKDF (reference sequence). In nucleotides, the CDR3 is TGTGCCACCACCGCAGCGGGAGTGAACGAGCAGTACTTC. Amino acid sequence: CATTAAGVNEQYF.

This rearrangement joins TRBV4-1 to TRBJ1-1; D remains unclear. The CDR3 runs to 14 residues. V lost 1 base to trimming and J lost 2 bases, with 8 bases between them. Germline V gives CDR1 MGHRA, CDR2 YSYEKL. This chain's CDR3 is CASSQGGVNTEAFF. CDR3 DNA sequence: TGCGCCAGCAGCCAAGGCGGTGTAAACACTGAAGCTTTCTTT.

This clone occurred a few times. The chain joins TRBV10-1 to TRBJ2-1, with 11 bases lining up with TRBD2. This CDR3 contains 16 residues. Germline values: CDR1 WNHNN, CDR2 SYGVQD (reference sequence). Trimming at V came to 6 bases and at J to 4 bases, leaving 8 bases not matched to a gene. The CDR3 region is CASRPPGLAEYNEQFF. For the CDR3, the DNA is TGCGCCAGCAGGCCACCGGGACTAGCGGAATACAATGAGCAGTTCTTC.

The chain uses TRBV2 and TRBJ2-3; 13 bases align to TRBD2. V lost 7 bases and J lost 4; bases outside the gene matches: 20. The CDR3 consists of 20 residues. Germline assignment: CDR1 SNHLY and CDR2 FYNNEI. CDR3 DNA sequence: TGTGCCAGCATTAAGACCTCGTCACTAGCGGGAGGGCCTAGGGCAGATACGCAGTATTTT. This gives the protein CASIKTSSLAGGPRADTQYF.

This clone was detected a few times. The CDR3 loop reads CATSRDRGNEQYF. The CDR3 DNA reads as TGTGCCACCAGCAGAGATAGGGGGAACGAGCAGTACTTC. The chain joins TRBV15 to TRBJ2-7; tentative D call: TRBD1 (6 bases). V was clipped by 0 bases and J by 5 bases, with 8 bases between them. CDR3 size: 13 residues. The germline gives CDR1 LNHNV, CDR2 YYDKDF (reference sequence). Looking up the rest from reference TRBV15 and TRBJ2-7 gives the full variable domain: DAMVIQNPRYQVTQFGKPVTLSCSQTLNHNVMYWYQQKSSQAPKLLFHYYDKDFNNEADTPDNFQSRRPNTSFCFLDIRSPGLGDTAMYLCATSRDRGNEQYFGPGTRLTVT.

This clone was picked up a small number of times. The chain couples TRBV23-1 to TRBJ2-6, with TRBD1 matching over 9 bases. TRBV23-1 is treated as an ORF (open reading frame) with a function not yet certain. The CDR3 covers 17 residues. J gave up 0 bases and V 3 bases, and 3 bases lay outside the gene matches. As DNA, the CDR3 is TGCGCCAGCAGTCAGGGACAGGGAAGCTCTGGGGCCAACGTCCTGACTTTC. Its protein is CASSQGQGSSGANVLTF.

This clone was seen just once. The chain uses TRBV29-1 and TRBJ1-1; no firm D call. CDR3 length: 12 residues. Germline CDR1 SQVTM, CDR2 ANQGSEA. Deletions cut 4 bases from V and 1 base from J, with 7 bases between. CDR3: CSVVEGNTEAFF. In nucleotides, the CDR3 is TGCAGCGTTGTCGAGGGGAACACTGAAGCTTTCTTT. The complete variable domain, with remaining parts taken from reference TRBV29-1 and TRBJ1-1, reads SAVISQKPSRDICQRGTSLTIQCQVDSQVTMMFWYRQQPGQSLTLIATANQGSEATYESGFVIDKFPISRPNLTFSTLTVSNMSPEDSSIYLCSVVEGNTEAFFGQGTRLTVV.